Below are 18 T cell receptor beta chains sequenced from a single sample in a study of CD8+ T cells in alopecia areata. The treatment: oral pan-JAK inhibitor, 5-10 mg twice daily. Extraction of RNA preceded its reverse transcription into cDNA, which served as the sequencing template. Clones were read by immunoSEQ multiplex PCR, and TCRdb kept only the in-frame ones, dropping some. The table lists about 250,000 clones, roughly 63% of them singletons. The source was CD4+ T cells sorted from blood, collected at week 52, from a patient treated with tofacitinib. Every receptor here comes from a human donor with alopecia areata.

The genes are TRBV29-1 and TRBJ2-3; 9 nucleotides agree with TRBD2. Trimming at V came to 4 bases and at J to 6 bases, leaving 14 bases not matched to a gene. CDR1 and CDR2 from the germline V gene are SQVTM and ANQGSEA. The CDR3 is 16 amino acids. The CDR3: CSVGQLAGTLKDTQYF. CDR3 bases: TGCAGCGTTGGTCAGCTAGCGGGAACCCTCAAGGATACGCAGTATTTT.

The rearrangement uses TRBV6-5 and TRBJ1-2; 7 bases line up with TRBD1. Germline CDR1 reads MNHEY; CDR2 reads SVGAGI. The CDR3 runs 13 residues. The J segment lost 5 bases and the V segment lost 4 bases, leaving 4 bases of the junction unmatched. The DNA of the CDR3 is TGTGCCAGCAGTTGGGAACAGGGGTATGGCTACACCTTC. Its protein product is CASSWEQGYGYTF.

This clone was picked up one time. CDR3 sequence: CATSRSGGTNEKLFF. The CDR3 DNA sequence: TGTGCCACCAGCAGATCGGGGGGGACTAATGAAAAACTGTTTTTT. This rearrangement joins TRBV15 to TRBJ1-4; a possible D gene is TRBD1 (5 bases). CDR1 is LNHNV, CDR2 YYDKDF, per germline (reference sequence). The CDR3 consists of 15 residues. Trimming removed 2 bases at V and 2 bases at J, with 9 bases between.

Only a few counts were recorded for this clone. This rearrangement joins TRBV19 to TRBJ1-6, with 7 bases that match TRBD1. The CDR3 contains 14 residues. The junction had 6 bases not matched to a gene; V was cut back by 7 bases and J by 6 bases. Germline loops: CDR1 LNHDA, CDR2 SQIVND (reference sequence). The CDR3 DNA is TGTGCCAGTACTCGGACAGGACCTAATTCACCCCTCCACTTT. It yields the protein CASTRTGPNSPLHF.

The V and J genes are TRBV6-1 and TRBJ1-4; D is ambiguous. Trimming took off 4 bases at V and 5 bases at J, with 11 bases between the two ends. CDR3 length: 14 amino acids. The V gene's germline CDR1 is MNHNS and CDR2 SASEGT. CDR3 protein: CASSVSQRNEKLFF. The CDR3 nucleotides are TGTGCCAGCAGTGTGTCGCAGAGGAATGAAAAACTGTTTTTT.

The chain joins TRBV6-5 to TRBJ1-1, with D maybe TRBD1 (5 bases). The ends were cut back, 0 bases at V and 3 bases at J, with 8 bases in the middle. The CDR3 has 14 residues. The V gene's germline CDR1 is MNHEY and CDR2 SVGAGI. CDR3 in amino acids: CASSYSGGDTEAFF. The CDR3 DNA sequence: TGTGCCAGCAGTTACTCAGGAGGGGACACTGAAGCTTTCTTT.

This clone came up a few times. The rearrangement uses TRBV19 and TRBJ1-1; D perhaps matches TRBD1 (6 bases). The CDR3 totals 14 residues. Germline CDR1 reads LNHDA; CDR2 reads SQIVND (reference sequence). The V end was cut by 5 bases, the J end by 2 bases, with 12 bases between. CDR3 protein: CASSAYRDNTEAFF. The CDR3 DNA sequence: TGTGCCAGTAGTGCCTACAGGGACAACACTGAAGCTTTCTTT.

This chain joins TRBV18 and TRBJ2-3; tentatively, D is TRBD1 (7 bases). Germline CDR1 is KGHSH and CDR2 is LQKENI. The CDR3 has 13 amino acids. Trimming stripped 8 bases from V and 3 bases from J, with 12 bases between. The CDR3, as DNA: TGTGCCAGCCTCCAGGGGGGAACAGATACGCAGTATTTT. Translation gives CASLQGGTDTQYF.

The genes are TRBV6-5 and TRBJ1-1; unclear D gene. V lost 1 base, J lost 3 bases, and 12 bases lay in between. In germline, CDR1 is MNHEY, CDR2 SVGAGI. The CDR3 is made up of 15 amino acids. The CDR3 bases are TGTGCCAGCAGTTACTGGGGTATACAGCACACTGAAGCTTTCTTT. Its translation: CASSYWGIQHTEAFF.

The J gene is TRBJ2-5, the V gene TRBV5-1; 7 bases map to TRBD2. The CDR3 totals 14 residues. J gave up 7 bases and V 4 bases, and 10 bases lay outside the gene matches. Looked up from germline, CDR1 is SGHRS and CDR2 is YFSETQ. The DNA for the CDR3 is TGCGCCAGCAGCCACGGGGAGGGCGACGGGACCCAGTACTTC. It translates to CASSHGEGDGTQYF.

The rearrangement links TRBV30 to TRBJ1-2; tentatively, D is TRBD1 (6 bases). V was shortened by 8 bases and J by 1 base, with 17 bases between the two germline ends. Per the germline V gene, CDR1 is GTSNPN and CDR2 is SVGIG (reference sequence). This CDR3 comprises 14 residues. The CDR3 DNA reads TGTGCCCAGAGGCTCCGGGACATTAACTATGGCTACACCTTC. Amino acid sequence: CAQRLRDINYGYTF. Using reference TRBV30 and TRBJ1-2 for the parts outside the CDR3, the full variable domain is SQTIHQWPATLVQPVGSPLSLECTVEGTSNPNLYWYRQAAGRGLQLLFYSVGIGQISSEVPQNLSASRPQDRQFILSSKKLLLSDSGFYLCAQRLRDINYGYTFGSGTRLTVV.

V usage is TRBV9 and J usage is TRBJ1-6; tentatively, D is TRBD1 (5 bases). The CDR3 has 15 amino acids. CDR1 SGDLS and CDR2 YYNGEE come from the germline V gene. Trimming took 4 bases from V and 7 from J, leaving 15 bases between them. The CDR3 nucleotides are TGTGCCAGCAGCCCCGACAGCCTTCGGAATTCACCCCTCCACTTT. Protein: CASSPDSLRNSPLHF.

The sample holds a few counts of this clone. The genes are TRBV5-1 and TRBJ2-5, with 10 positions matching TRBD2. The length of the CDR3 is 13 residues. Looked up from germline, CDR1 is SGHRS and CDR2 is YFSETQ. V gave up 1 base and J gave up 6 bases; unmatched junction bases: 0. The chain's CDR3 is CASSLTSGKTQYF. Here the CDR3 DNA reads TGCGCCAGCAGCTTGACTAGCGGGAAGACCCAGTACTTC.

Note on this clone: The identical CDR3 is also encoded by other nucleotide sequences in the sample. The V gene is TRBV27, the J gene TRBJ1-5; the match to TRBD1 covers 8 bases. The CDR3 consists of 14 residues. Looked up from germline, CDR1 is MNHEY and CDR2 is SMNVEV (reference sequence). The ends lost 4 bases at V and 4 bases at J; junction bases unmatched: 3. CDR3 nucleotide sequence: TGTGCCAGCAGTTCACAGGGGGGTAATCAGCCCCAGCATTTT. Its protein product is CASSSQGGNQPQHF.

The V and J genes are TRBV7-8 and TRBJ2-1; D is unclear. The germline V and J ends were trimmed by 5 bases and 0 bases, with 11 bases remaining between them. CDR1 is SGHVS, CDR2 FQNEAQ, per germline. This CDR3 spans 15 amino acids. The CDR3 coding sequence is TGTGCCAGCAGCCCGACTGCGAGCTCCTACAATGAGCAGTTCTTC. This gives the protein CASSPTASSYNEQFF.

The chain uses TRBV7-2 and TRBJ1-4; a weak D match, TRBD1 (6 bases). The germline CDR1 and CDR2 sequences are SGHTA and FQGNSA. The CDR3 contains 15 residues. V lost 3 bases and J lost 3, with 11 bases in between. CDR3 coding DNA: TGTGCCAGCAGCTTCAGCGGGACACCTAATGAAAAACTGTTTTTT. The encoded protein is CASSFSGTPNEKLFF.

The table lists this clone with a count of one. CDR3 coding DNA: TGTGCCAGCAGGGACAGGGATTTCAAGACCCAGTACTTC. It yields the protein CASRDRDFKTQYF. The V call is TRBV2, the J call TRBJ2-5; 8 nucleotides match TRBD1. The CDR3 length is 13 residues. Trimming cost V 6 bases and J 6 bases; bases outside gene matches: 6. Germline-derived CDR1 and CDR2 are SNHLY and FYNNEI. The whole variable domain, filled in from reference TRBV2 and TRBJ2-5, reads EPEVTQTPSHQVTQMGQEVILRCVPISNHLYFYWYRQILGQKVEFLVSFYNNEISEKSEIFDDQFSVERPDGSNFTLKIRSTKLEDSAMYFCASRDRDFKTQYFGPGTRLLVL.

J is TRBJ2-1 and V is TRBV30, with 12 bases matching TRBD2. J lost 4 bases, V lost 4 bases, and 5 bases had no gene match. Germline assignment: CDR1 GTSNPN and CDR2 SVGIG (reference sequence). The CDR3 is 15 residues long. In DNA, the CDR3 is TGTGCCTGGAAGTCCGGACTAGCGGGATACAATGAGCAGTTCTTC. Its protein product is CAWKSGLAGYNEQFF. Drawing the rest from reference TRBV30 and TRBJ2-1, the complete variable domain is SQTIHQWPATLVQPVGSPLSLECTVEGTSNPNLYWYRQAAGRGLQLLFYSVGIGQISSEVPQNLSASRPQDRQFILSSKKLLLSDSGFYLCAWKSGLAGYNEQFFGPGTRLTVL.